The 32 T cell receptor beta chains in this list originate from one sample, sequenced in a study of post-analysis software for immune sequencing data. Their specific antigens are unknown. Study results and caveats: About 5 TRBV segments appeared more often in patients than in controls, and TRBV5-6, TRBV5-1 and TRBV20-1 were among these.

The authors incorporated unique molecular identifiers into the TCR beta cDNA libraries. TCRdb reanalysed the PCR reads using MiXCR and keeps one entry per CDR3 protein. The data show about 570,000 distinct CDR3 sequences, with around a third seen just once and 4.5% to 7.5% held by the top ten. The sample comprised blood. These receptors all come from a girl aged 2 to 17 with multiple sclerosis.

The chain uses TRBV5-6 and TRBJ1-6; possibly TRBD1 for D (6 bases). Germline V gene lookup returns CDR1 SGHDT and CDR2 YYEEEE. The CDR3 is 17 residues long. Trimming left V 0 bases short and J 5 bases short, with 15 bases between. In DNA, the CDR3 is TGTGCCAGCAGCTTGGCCAGGGGTACTGGGGATAATTCACCCCTCCACTTT. It codes for CASSLARGTGDNSPLHF.

The CDR3 nucleotides read TGCAGTGCTAGAGTGTCTGGGGGGCGTGGGAACACTGAAGCTTTCTTT. It encodes CSARVSGGRGNTEAFF. The chain combines TRBV20-1 with TRBJ1-1; D may be TRBD1 (6 bases). The germline V gene has CDR1 DFQATT and CDR2 SNEGSKA (reference sequence). The length of the CDR3 is 16 residues. V lost 1 base and J lost 1, with 16 bases in between.

A word on this clonotype: Compared with germline, one end of the junction differs, possibly owing to a read error. V usage is TRBV2 and J usage is TRBJ2-4; 8 bases match TRBD1. The closer fit of TRBJ2-7 to the DNA end suggests the J call may be wrong. The CDR3 is 15 amino acids. Germline values: CDR1 SNHLY, CDR2 FYNNEI. CDR3 bases: TGTACCAGCAGGCCAGGGGGCGGGAAAGCCTACGAGCAGTACTTC. As protein: CTSRPGGGKAYEQYF.

The V and J genes are TRBV20-1 and TRBJ2-7, with 8 positions matching TRBD1. Trimming took 5 bases from V and 3 from J; bases not matched to a gene: 9. CDR1 is DFQATT and CDR2 is SNEGSKA in the germline V gene (reference sequence). This CDR3 is built from 14 residues. The CDR3 sequence: CSAQPNRGSYEQYF. For the CDR3, the DNA is TGCAGTGCTCAACCAAACAGGGGGAGCTACGAGCAGTACTTC.

In its sample, this clonotype was seen once. The CDR3: CASSRLAGSISSYEQYF. In DNA, the CDR3 is TGTGCCAGCAGCCGCCTAGCGGGCTCGATTAGCTCCTACGAGCAGTACTTC. The chain couples TRBV7-8 to TRBJ2-7; TRBD2 agrees at 8 bases. Trimming at V came to 5 bases and at J to 0 bases, leaving 12 bases not matched to a gene. From germline, CDR1 is SGHVS and CDR2 FQNEAQ. The CDR3 runs 17 residues.

In regard to this clonotype: Compared with germline, one end of the junction differs, possibly owing to a read error. This rearrangement joins TRBV7-3 to TRBJ2-2; maybe TRBD2 (7 bases). Germline V gene lookup returns CDR1 SGHTA and CDR2 FQGTGA. The length of the CDR3 is 15 residues. The CDR3 loop reads CASSSPRSVGGERFF. In DNA form, the CDR3 reads TGTGCCAGCAGTTCTCCCCGATCTGTAGGGGGGGAGCGGTTTTTT.

This clonotype was seen a handful of times. The chain combines TRBV7-3 with TRBJ2-3, with 10 bases matching TRBD2. Unmatched junction bases numbered 10, after V lost 0 bases and J lost 1 base. This CDR3 has 19 residues. Germline lookup yields CDR1 SGHTA and CDR2 FQGTGA. CDR3 DNA: TGTGCCAGCAGCTTAACGCTCCCTAGCGGGGGATATGGCACAGATACGCAGTATTTT. Translating gives CASSLTLPSGGYGTDTQYF.

This clonotype was picked up a small number of times. V is TRBV12-3 or TRBV12-4 and J is TRBJ2-7; D call uncertain. This CDR3 has 14 amino acids. Trimming cost V 5 bases and J 1 base, with 12 bases left between them. DNA for the CDR3: TGTGCCAGCAGTCCCGACCGACCATCCTACGAGCAGTACTTC. The encoded protein is CASSPDRPSYEQYF.

The chain joins TRBV9 to TRBJ2-3; 7 bases are shared with TRBD1. V dropped 2 bases and J dropped 2; count of bases not matched to a gene: 5. Germline CDR1 is SGDLS and CDR2 is YYNGEE. CDR3 length: 15 residues. Here the CDR3 DNA reads TGTGCCAGCAGCGTGGGGACAGACCTCACAGATACGCAGTATTTT. This codes for CASSVGTDLTDTQYF.

V usage is TRBV2 and J usage is TRBJ1-5, with D tentatively TRBD1 (6 bases). The CDR3 loop spans 15 amino acids. The germline V and J ends were trimmed by 4 bases and 0 bases, with 10 bases remaining between them. Germline CDR1 and CDR2: SNHLY and FYNNEI. CDR3 sequence: CASSGGGVSNQPQHF. CDR3 coding DNA: TGTGCCAGCAGTGGAGGGGGGGTTAGCAATCAGCCCCAGCATTTT.

This chain connects TRBV4-1 to TRBJ1-1; D is unresolved. The V and J ends lost 1 base and 5 bases respectively, with 8 bases between them. Germline CDR1 reads MGHRA; CDR2 reads YSYEKL. The length of the CDR3 is 13 residues. This chain's CDR3 is CASSQAPGTEAFF. CDR3 in DNA: TGCGCCAGCAGCCAAGCGCCGGGGACTGAAGCTTTCTTT.

This clonotype was observed a few times. The chain employs TRBV5-1 and TRBJ2-2; 8 bases are shared with TRBD1. The ends lost 1 base at V and 1 base at J; junction bases unmatched: 3. Germline V gene data show CDR1 as SGHRS and CDR2 as YFSETQ. The CDR3 has 16 residues. The CDR3 sequence: CASSLKGTGNTGELFF. CDR3 bases: TGCGCCAGCAGCTTGAAAGGGACAGGGAACACCGGGGAGCTGTTTTTT.

This clonotype was recorded a few times. The chain joins TRBV28 to TRBJ1-2; D gene ambiguous. V lost 10 bases, J lost 8 bases, and 11 bases lay in between. The CDR3 has 10 residues. Germline CDR1 MDHEN, CDR2 SYDVKM. CDR3 loop: CATETEGYTF. CDR3 in DNA: TGTGCCACTGAAACGGAGGGCTACACCTTC.

In its sample, this clonotype was seen a few times. The CDR3 DNA reads TGTGCCAGCAGCTGGGGACAGGGGGGCAATTACAATGAGCAGTTCTTC. Its protein is CASSWGQGGNYNEQFF. The chain carries TRBV7-8 and TRBJ2-1, with 11 positions matching TRBD1. Trimming at V came to 4 bases and at J to 4 bases, leaving 6 bases not matched to a gene. CDR3 length: 16 residues. In germline, CDR1 is SGHVS, CDR2 FQNEAQ.

The chain uses TRBV6-2 or TRBV6-3 and TRBJ2-1; 10 nucleotides align to TRBD2. Trimming at V came to 5 bases and at J to 0 bases, leaving 7 bases not matched to a gene. CDR1 MNHEY and CDR2 SVGEGT come from the germline V gene. The CDR3 is 17 residues long. The CDR3 coding sequence is TGTGCCAGCAGTCCTGGACTAGCGGTGAGCTCCTACAATGAGCAGTTCTTC. Amino acids: CASSPGLAVSSYNEQFF.

In its sample, this clonotype was seen a few times. V usage is TRBV4-1 and J usage is TRBJ2-4; TRBD1 matches at 8 bases. The junction had 9 bases not matched to a gene; V was cut back by 3 bases and J by 11 bases. This CDR3 region has 14 residues. Looked up from germline, CDR1 is MGHRA and CDR2 is YSYEKL. The CDR3 spells CASSHGGTGSFQYF. The DNA for the CDR3 is TGCGCCAGCAGCCATGGCGGGACAGGCTCGTTTCAGTACTTC.

The V gene is TRBV5-8, the J gene TRBJ1-5; D is possibly TRBD1 (6 bases). This CDR3 is 15 amino acids long. Germline V gene data show CDR1 as SGHTS and CDR2 as YDEGEE. The V end was cut by 2 bases, the J end by 2 bases, with 11 bases between. This CDR3 reads CASSFYREGNQPQHF. Written as DNA, the CDR3 is TGTGCCAGCAGCTTTTACAGGGAGGGCAATCAGCCCCAGCATTTT.

This clonotype was detected a few times. CDR3 in amino acids: CSVVQLGFLGNEQFF. The CDR3 DNA follows: TGCAGCGTTGTACAACTAGGATTTTTAGGCAATGAGCAGTTCTTC. This rearrangement joins TRBV29-1 to TRBJ2-1, with a possible D match to TRBD2 (5 bases). Looked up from germline, CDR1 is SQVTM and CDR2 is ANQGSEA. V was clipped by 4 bases and J by 6 bases, with 19 bases between them. The CDR3 extends over 15 amino acids.

As regards this clonotype: Mismatch with germline at one junction end may stem from a read error. The chain joins TRBV12-3 or TRBV12-4 to TRBJ2-3, with 9 bases aligning to TRBD2. The CDR3 contains 18 residues. The CDR3 DNA reads TGTGCCAGCAGTTTGGAGTTTTCGGGACTAGCTAGCTCAGATGCGCAGTATTTT. This gives the protein CASSLEFSGLASSDAQYF.

The V gene is TRBV7-2, the J gene TRBJ1-2, with D possibly TRBD1 on 6 matching bases. V was clipped by 5 bases and J by 1 base, with 11 bases between them. The germline gives CDR1 SGHTA, CDR2 FQGNSA. This CDR3 comprises 14 residues. This CDR3 reads CASSRTVLNYGYTF. The DNA for the CDR3 is TGTGCCAGCAGCCGGACAGTACTTAACTATGGCTACACCTTC.

This clonotype has a handful of counts. This sequence joins TRBV12-3 or TRBV12-4 and TRBJ1-1; possibly TRBD1 for D (6 bases). Trimming shortened V by 2 bases and J by 6 bases, and 16 bases separated the two germline ends. This CDR3 contains 15 residues. The CDR3 DNA reads as TGTGCCAGCAGTTTATTGGGTGGAGGGGGACCTGAAGCTTTCTTT. Translating it yields CASSLLGGGGPEAFF.

This clonotype was counted a few times. The rearrangement joins TRBV7-2 to TRBJ2-1, with D tentatively TRBD2 (7 bases). Per the germline V gene, CDR1 is SGHTA and CDR2 is FQGNSA. The CDR3 loop spans 18 amino acids. Trimming took off 3 bases at V and 2 bases at J, with 20 bases between the two ends. CDR3 amino acids: CASSFEGDYGGPYNEQFF. CDR3 DNA: TGTGCCAGCAGCTTCGAGGGGGACTACGGGGGGCCCTACAATGAGCAGTTCTTC.

This clonotype was seen only a few times. The V call is TRBV29-1, the J call TRBJ2-6; D not certain. The CDR3 totals 15 residues. The germline CDR1 and CDR2 sequences are SQVTM and ANQGSEA. The ends were cut back, 3 bases at V and 0 bases at J, with 9 bases in the middle. The chain's CDR3 is CSVEFRSSGANVLTF. For the CDR3, the DNA is TGCAGCGTTGAGTTCAGGAGCTCTGGGGCCAACGTCCTGACTTTC. Full variable domain (missing parts from reference TRBV29-1 and TRBJ2-6): SAVISQKPSRDICQRGTSLTIQCQVDSQVTMMFWYRQQPGQSLTLIATANQGSEATYESGFVIDKFPISRPNLTFSTLTVSNMSPEDSSIYLCSVEFRSSGANVLTFGAGSRLTVL.

CDR3 sequence reads: CASSLEGTNTEAFF. The CDR3 coding sequence is TGTGCCAGCAGCTTGGAAGGGACCAACACTGAAGCTTTCTTT. V and J are TRBV11-1 and TRBJ1-1, with D tentatively TRBD1 (5 bases). CDR1 SGHAT and CDR2 FQDESV come from the germline V gene (reference sequence). CDR3 length equals 14 residues. V gave up 3 bases and J gave up 2 bases, with 10 bases separating them. Combining the CDR3 with reference TRBV11-1 and TRBJ1-1 gives the whole variable domain EAEVAQSPRYKITEKSQAVAFWCDPISGHATLYWYRQILGQGPELLVQFQDESVVDDSQLPKDRFSAERLKGVDSTLKIQPAELGDSAMYLCASSLEGTNTEAFFGQGTRLTVV.

In this sample, this clonotype turned up a few times. The chain combines TRBV5-1 with TRBJ2-1; 7 bases agree with TRBD1. The CDR3 totals 15 residues. With 2 bases clipped from V and 9 bases from J, the junction kept 11 bases outside the gene matches. CDR1 is SGHRS and CDR2 is YFSETQ in the germline V gene. CDR3 in amino acids: CASSFTGDPGAEQFF. The CDR3 DNA reads as TGCGCCAGCAGCTTCACAGGGGACCCTGGGGCTGAGCAGTTCTTC.

The J gene is TRBJ2-7, the V gene TRBV10-3, with 8 bases lining up with TRBD1. The germline gives CDR1 ENHRY, CDR2 SYGVKD. Germline trimming cut 10 bases from V and 7 bases from J; bases unmatched to any gene: 15. This CDR3 has 14 amino acids. The CDR3: CATSKDRDQGEQYF. The CDR3 region has the DNA TGTGCCACCTCTAAGGACAGGGATCAGGGTGAGCAGTACTTC.

The chain couples TRBV6-5 to TRBJ1-2; D is unresolved. CDR3 length: 13 residues. Trimming stripped 7 bases from V and 7 bases from J, with 16 bases between. The V gene's germline CDR1 is MNHEY and CDR2 SVGAGI. As DNA, the CDR3 is TGTGCCAGCATGGCCCTCGCTAAGTCTGGCTACACCTTC. This sequence encodes CASMALAKSGYTF.

The rearrangement uses TRBV5-5 and TRBJ2-3; the D is unclear. Germline V gene lookup returns CDR1 SGHKS and CDR2 YYEKEE (reference sequence). Trimming removed 3 bases at V and 3 bases at J, with 20 bases between. CDR3 size: 17 residues. CDR3 coding DNA: TGTGCCAGCAGCTCCCTAGATAGAAGGGAACGGACAGATACGCAGTATTTT. Protein: CASSSLDRRERTDTQYF. Together with reference TRBV5-5 and TRBJ2-3, the CDR3 gives the full variable domain: DAGVTQSPTHLIKTRGQQVTLRCSPISGHKSVSWYQQVLGQGPQFIFQYYEKEERGRGNFPDRFSARQFPNYSSELNVNALLLGDSALYLCASSSLDRRERTDTQYFGPGTRLTVL.

This rearrangement joins TRBV7-2 to TRBJ2-3; 9 positions match TRBD1. The length of the CDR3 is 15 residues. J lost 5 bases, V lost 3 bases, and 6 bases had no gene match. Germline-derived CDR1 and CDR2 are SGHTA and FQGNSA. The CDR3 DNA follows: TGTGCCAGCAGCTTGAGGGGACAGGGTATAGATACGCAGTATTTT. Encoded protein: CASSLRGQGIDTQYF. Variable domain in full (rest from reference TRBV7-2 and TRBJ2-3): GAGVSQSPSNKVTEKGKDVELRCDPISGHTALYWYRQSLGQGLEFLIYFQGNSAPDKSGLPSDRFSAERTGGSVSTLTIQRTQQEDSAVYLCASSLRGQGIDTQYFGPGTRLTVL.

This chain uses TRBV3-1 with TRBJ2-3, with D perhaps TRBD2 (5 bases). CDR1 is LGHDT and CDR2 is YNNKEL in the germline V gene (reference sequence). The CDR3 extends over 17 amino acids. The V and J ends lost 4 bases and 3 bases respectively, with 20 bases between them. CDR3 residues: CASSRLLGDGRTDTQYF. CDR3 in DNA: TGTGCCAGCAGCCGGCTTCTCGGGGATGGCCGAACAGATACGCAGTATTTT.

Points on this clonotype: A junction end diverges from the germline sequence, so it may reflect a read error. This sequence joins TRBV20-1 and TRBJ2-7; weak D call: TRBD2 (5 bases). This CDR3 spans 15 amino acids. Germline V gene lookup returns CDR1 DFQATT and CDR2 SNEGSKA (reference sequence). The CDR3: CGARSFRTGTYEQYF. The CDR3 DNA reads as TGCGGTGCTAGATCTTTCCGGACCGGGACCTACGAGCAGTACTTC.

Concerning this clonotype: Since a much larger clone is just one base distant, this may be a read error. This chain links TRBV29-1 with TRBJ2-5, with 12 nucleotides matching TRBD2. CDR1 and CDR2 (germline): SQVTM, ANQGSEA. The CDR3 extends over 14 amino acids. The CDR3 region is CGASLAGGQETQYF. The CDR3, as DNA: TGCGGCGCTTCACTAGCGGGGGGACAAGAGACCCAGTACTTC.